This T cell receptor (beta chain) was recorded in a study of blood T cells in healthy people across ages (dated by TCRdb to the mid-2010s). The study in broad terms: Template switching captured roughly one uniquely barcoded TCR beta cDNA molecule per two T cells in model experiments. Age-related changes in TCR beta repertoire diversity were measured in the study by deep sequencing normalized with unique cDNA molecular identifiers. The donors were divided into four age groups: young (average approximately 16 years), middle-aged (roughly 42), aged (approximately 62) and long-lived (about 80). To avoid experimental bias, donors of different ages were spread randomly across the sequencing lanes. The study analyzed two additional independent replicas of 1 million unique cDNA reads from the same blood draw for two donors, one aged 18 to 29 and one aged 80 or older. Overall study results and their limits: As age increased, observed TCR beta diversity per million T cells dropped in a roughly linear way, and a significant reduction was already evident by age around 41. A strong correlation was found between observed TCR beta diversity and the percentage of naive T cells measured by flow cytometry. Bulk unsorted PBMC profiling prevented conclusive comparison of naive and antigen-experienced compartments. Donor CMV infection status was unknown, potentially confounding age-related changes in expanded clonotypes. Estimates of total diversity from one million sequenced T cells were regarded as lower bounds and underestimates. Compared with the aged group, the long-lived group had more naive CD4+ T cells, fewer expanded clones and increased TCR diversity, suggesting age selection.

The roughly 38 donors, aged 6 to 90 years, were systemically healthy Caucasian individuals from Russia. Ten milliliters of peripheral blood were drawn from each donor into EDTA-treated Vacutainer tubes. Ficoll-Paque density-gradient centrifugation was used to isolate PBMCs, with at least 7 million obtained per sample. Total RNA was extracted from PBMCs with Trizol reagent, with at least 6 micrograms obtained per sample. For every donor, an aliquot of PBMCs went through flow cytometry to measure the percentages of naive CD45RAhigh/CD27high T cells. Libraries were built with 5' RACE. Sequenced on an Illumina HiSeq 2500. The second PCR ran for roughly 6 to 11 cycles and used a J-beta primer mix along with a sample-barcoded 5' primer. A unique molecular identifier was introduced onto each TCR beta cDNA molecule by a template-switch 5' adaptor carrying 12 random nucleotides. At least 2.5 million CDR3-containing paired-end reads were obtained from each sample. First-strand cDNA was synthesized from all RNA with the Mint cDNA synthesis kit, primed by a TRBC-specific oligonucleotide. After uracil-DNA glycosylase treatment, a first 18-cycle PCR used universal primers M1SS and BC2_uni_R on all cDNA. Under the source paper's analysis protocol: For normalization, 1 million high-quality reads were randomly selected from each sample, with every read carrying a distinct molecular identifier. Reads sharing molecular identifiers were discarded rather than binned into consensus sequences. MiTCR, run with a Q25 quality threshold and the strictest error-elimination algorithm, handled CDR3 identification, clonotype clustering and error correction. Lower-bound total TCR beta diversity was estimated with a nonparametric unseen species model using Euler transformation. In-frame beta chains were kept once TCRdb had trimmed the public reads at Q25 with fastp and called clones with MiXCR. Rows are unified per CDR3 protein, each entry keeping the most common DNA and genes. None of the V and J calls come from the authors' own analysis; TCRdb made them. The sample table shows 550,000 to 750,000 distinct CDR3 sequences, and under 25% are seen once. The top ten clones comprise roughly 3.7% of the sample.

The table lists this clonotype with a few counts. This receptor's antigen is unknown. The junction shows a germline mismatch at one end, possibly a read error. As encoded in the germline V gene, CDR1 is ENHRY while CDR2 is SYGVKD. The CDR3 numbers 14 residues from cysteine through phenylalanine. Left in the record is the CDR3 DNA by itself, 42 bases read in frame from the first base. The sequenced material came from blood. This TCR was sampled from a man between 65 and 85 years old in good health. The rearranged segments are TRBV10-3 and TRBJ1-6; the D gene remains uncertain. The CDR3 is CAISDWQHNPPLHF. The DNA sequence reads TGTGCCATCAGTGATTGGCAGCATAATCCACCCCTCCACTTT.